A selection of T cell receptor beta chains follows, all from one sample in a study of blood T cell repertoires in COVID-19. Method: immunoSEQ multiplex PCR; TCRdb's copy keeps in-frame clones and lacks some. The repertoire consists of roughly 250,000 clones, with around 89% occurring once and the leading ten covering more than 0.95%. The specimen sequenced was peripheral blood. These receptors came from a woman in her thirties or forties who had recovered from COVID-19. CDR3s include the opening cysteine and the closing phenylalanine or tryptophan. D genes are given only for firm matches. Only part of the rows carry a size: once, few, many, or a class if the clone is expanded.

TRBV6-5	.	once	TRBJ1-1	TGTGCCAGCAGTTACTCGACAGTGAACACTGAAGCTTTCTTT	CASSYSTVNTEAFF
TRBV4-3	TRBD2	.	TRBJ2-2	TGCGCCAGCAGCCCCGTACCCGGACTAGCGGGAGGGGCGGTCGGGGAGCTGTTTTTT	CASSPVPGLAGGAVGELFF
TRBV11-2	.	.	TRBJ2-5	TGTGCCAGCAGCTCCCCCCCTAGCCCCCAGTACTTC	CASSSPPSPQYF
TRBV7-3	.	once	TRBJ1-2	TGTGCCAGCAGCCCGGCGGCTAACTATGGCTACACCTTC	CASSPAANYGYTF
TRBV7-2	TRBD2	.	TRBJ2-2	TGTGCCAGCAGCTCGGGACTAGCGGGATTCAACGGGGAGCTGTTTTTT	CASSSGLAGFNGELFF
TRBV7-2	.	.	TRBJ1-5	TGTGCCAGCAGCCCTCAAGCATATAGCAATCAGCCCCAGCATTTT	CASSPQAYSNQPQHF
TRBV11-2	.	.	TRBJ1-4	TGTGCCAGCAGCCCCCGAGGGGGAGCAACTAATGAAAAACTGTTTTTT	CASSPRGGATNEKLFF
TRBV7-2	TRBD1	.	TRBJ1-5	TGTGCCAGCAGCTTAGAAGGCGCTGACAGGGGCCAGCCCCAGCATTTT	CASSLEGADRGQPQHF
TRBV7-2	.	.	TRBJ1-2	TGTGCCAGCAGCTTAGGACAGGTCCCCACGGGGACCTTC	CASSLGQVPTGTF
TRBV7-3	.	.	TRBJ2-5	TGTGCCAGCAGCCTACCTCCCGGGGCCCAGTACTTC	CASSLPPGAQYF
TRBV7-3	.	.	TRBJ2-1	TGTGCCAGCAGCCCCCCAGGGGTCTCCTACAATGAGCAGTTCTTC	CASSPPGVSYNEQFF
TRBV7-2	.	.	TRBJ2-7	TGTGCCAGCAGCCGAACGGAGGGCGAGCAGTACTTC	CASSRTEGEQYF
TRBV7-8	TRBD1	.	TRBJ2-5	TGTGCCAGCAGCTTGAGGGACAGGGCGGAGACCCAGTACTTC	CASSLRDRAETQYF
TRBV7-6	TRBD1	.	TRBJ1-5	TGTGCCAGCAGCTTAGGGGCAGGGGGTGGCCAGCCCCAGCATTTT	CASSLGAGGGQPQHF
TRBV30	TRBD1	.	TRBJ1-5	TGTGCCTGGAGTACCAGGGGGCTGGGCAATCAGCCCCAGCATTTT	CAWSTRGLGNQPQHF
TRBV7-9	TRBD1	.	TRBJ1-4	TGTGCCAGCAGCCCGCCGGGACAGTCTAATGAAAAACTGTTTTTT	CASSPPGQSNEKLFF
TRBV24-1	TRBD1	.	TRBJ2-3	TGTGCCACCAGTGATTTGGGAACCGGGACAGGGGGCCGTGATACGCAGTATTTT	CATSDLGTGTGGRDTQYF
TRBV19	.	.	TRBJ2-1	TGTGCCAGTAGTATACAGGGGAGCTCCTACAATGAGCAGTTCTTC	CASSIQGSSYNEQFF
TRBV5-5	TRBD2	.	TRBJ2-1	TGTGCCAGCAGCTGGGAGGGTTTCGGTGAGCAGTTCTTC	CASSWEGFGEQFF
TRBV2	TRBD2	.	TRBJ2-2	TGTGCCAGCAGGAAAGAGCCCGGGACTAGCGGGAGGACCGGGGAGCTGTTTTTT	CASRKEPGTSGRTGELFF
TRBV6-5	.	.	TRBJ2-2	TGTGCCAGCAGTCGGACACAGGGTCGGACCGGGGAGCTGTTTTTT	CASSRTQGRTGELFF
TRBV18	TRBD1	few	TRBJ1-1	TGTGCCAGCTCAGACAGGGTGTGGGGCACTGAAGCTTTCTTT	CASSDRVWGTEAFF
TRBV11-2	.	.	TRBJ2-1	TGTGCCAGCAGCTTAGTTGGCCGGGGGCAGTTCTTC	CASSLVGRGQFF
TRBV29-1	.	.	TRBJ2-1	TGCAGCGTTGAAGGCCTCAGGGCGGGGAATGAGCAGTTCTTC	CSVEGLRAGNEQFF
TRBV4-1	.	.	TRBJ2-2	TGCGCCAGCAGCCAAGTTGGCTCCACCGGGGAGCTGTTTTTT	CASSQVGSTGELFF
TRBV19	TRBD1	.	TRBJ2-2	TGTGCCAGTAGTCCCCAGACAGGGTTCGCCGGGGAGCTGTTTTTT	CASSPQTGFAGELFF
TRBV7-9	TRBD1	once	TRBJ2-5	TGTGCCAGCAGCCCACCGGACAGGGTAGAGACCCAGTACTTC	CASSPPDRVETQYF
TRBV4-2	.	.	TRBJ1-3	TGTGCCAGCAGCCGGGCCGAACCAGACGGCAACACCATATATTTT	CASSRAEPDGNTIYF
TRBV21-1	.	.	TRBJ1-5	TGTGCCAGCAGCCCCCGGGGACAGGGGTTTCAGCCCCAGCATTTT	CASSPRGQGFQPQHF
TRBV11-2	TRBD2	.	TRBJ2-1	TGTGCCAGCAGACATAGCGGGAGCTCCTACAATGAGCAGTTCTTC	CASRHSGSSYNEQFF
TRBV18	.	.	TRBJ2-7	TGTGCCAGCTCACCAGGGGGGGGGCGGTTGTACGAGCAGTACTTC	CASSPGGGRLYEQYF
TRBV9	.	.	TRBJ1-2	TGTGCCAGCAGCCCCGGGGGGGCGAGAACGGACGGCTACACCTTC	CASSPGGARTDGYTF
TRBV6-2/TRBV6-3	TRBD2	.	TRBJ2-3	TGTGCCAGCAGTTACTCTCGACTAGCGGGAGGGCCCGCCGGCCGCACAGATACGCAGTATTTT	CASSYSRLAGGPAGRTDTQYF
TRBV19	.	.	TRBJ1-5	TGTGCCAGTAGTGCCTCGGGGCGGGGACTCCTTTTT	CASSASGRGLLF
TRBV5-4	TRBD1	.	TRBJ1-2	TGTGCCAGCAGCCCGGGGGGACAGGGTAACTATGGCTACACCTTC	CASSPGGQGNYGYTF
TRBV11-3	TRBD2	.	TRBJ2-3	TGTGCCAGCAGCTTAGTGGGGGGGAGCACAGATACGCAGTATTTT	CASSLVGGSTDTQYF
TRBV6-5	TRBD2	.	TRBJ2-3	TGTGCCAGCGGGACTAGCGGGGGCACAGATACGCAGTATTTT	CASGTSGGTDTQYF
TRBV7-8	TRBD1	.	TRBJ1-1	TGTGCCAGCAGCCGGACAGGAATTGAAGCTTTCTTT	CASSRTGIEAFF
TRBV3-1/TRBV3-2	.	.	TRBJ2-5	TGTGCCAGCAGCCAAGATGGGCAGCAAGAGACCCAGTACTTC	CASSQDGQQETQYF
TRBV30	TRBD1	.	TRBJ2-3	TGTGCCTGGGCCGACAGGGCCGCAGATACGCAGTATTTT	CAWADRAADTQYF
TRBV7-2	.	.	TRBJ2-5	TGTGCCAGCAGCTTAGGTCTAGCCCTGAGGGAGACCCAGTACTTC	CASSLGLALRETQYF
TRBV24-1	TRBD2	.	TRBJ2-1	TGTGCCACCAGTGAAGCCGGGGCTAGCGGGAGGGCCGGGGCAAGCTCCTACAATGAGCAGTTCTTC	CATSEAGASGRAGASSYNEQFF
TRBV24-1	TRBD2	.	TRBJ2-1	TGTGCCACCAGCGCGGGACTAGCGGGAGTGGATGAGCAGTTCTTC	CATSAGLAGVDEQFF
TRBV7-9	TRBD2	.	TRBJ2-5	TGTGCCAGCAGCCGGGGGGTCCAAGAGACCCAGTACTTC	CASSRGVQETQYF
TRBV5-4	TRBD1	.	TRBJ1-1	TGTGCCAGCCTCCTTGACAGGGGGAACACTGAAGCTTTCTTT	CASLLDRGNTEAFF
TRBV28	.	.	TRBJ1-2	TGTGCCAGCAGTTTCCCTAACCGGTTCTATGGCTACACCTTC	CASSFPNRFYGYTF
TRBV30	TRBD1	.	TRBJ1-1	TGTGCCTGGAATTTGGACAGGGGGCCTGAAGCTTTCTTT	CAWNLDRGPEAFF
TRBV6-5	TRBD1	.	TRBJ2-7	TGTGCCAGCAGAGGGGGGACAGGCGTGTACGAGCAGTACTTC	CASRGGTGVYEQYF
TRBV24-1	.	.	TRBJ1-2	TGTGCCACCAGTGATTCCGGGGACGGCCGGGGGGACTATGGCTACACCTTC	CATSDSGDGRGDYGYTF
TRBV6-2/TRBV6-3	.	.	TRBJ1-5	TGTGCCAGCAGTTACGTGGCCCTCAATCAGCCCCAGCATTTT	CASSYVALNQPQHF
TRBV19	TRBD1	.	TRBJ2-3	TGTGCCAGTAGTCCGGGACAGGTCACAGATACGCAGTATTTT	CASSPGQVTDTQYF
TRBV14	TRBD1	.	TRBJ1-2	TGTGCCAGCAGCCAAGCGTCAGGGGGCGGCTACACCTTC	CASSQASGGGYTF